The TCR beta chain described here comes from a study of human T cells and chemical hapten exposure. Across the study: Application of 0.01% DPC to the upper back was done by patch test, with a reading at 6 days. Per-sample variation in TCR yield stemmed mainly from small pooled library volume differences. Chiefly women, the patients showed alopecia areata, totalis or universalis.

The time point: pre-sensitization, week 0. The treatment is: therapeutic diphenylcyclopropenone sensitization with weekly scalp DPC. There are a few counts of this clonotype. The study used a library that attached unique molecular identifiers to individual cDNA molecules. TCRdb independently ran MiXCR on the RACE reads; one entry per CDR3 protein. The data show about 110,000 distinct CDR3 sequences, about 12% seen once. This TCR was sampled from a woman aged 45 to 65 with alopecia areata. Some clones in this sample may be carry-over from other donors' samples. The material sequenced was whole blood, taken in connection with sensitization to the hapten diphenylcyclopropenone (DPC).

The CDR3 DNA sequence: TGTGCCAGCAGCGCCTGGGACACTGAAGCTTTCTTT. This sequence encodes CASSAWDTEAFF. The rearrangement uses TRBV11-2 and TRBJ1-1; D uncertain. Between the trimmed V and J ends, which lost 5 bases and 3 bases, there was a span of 7 bases. The germline gives CDR1 SGHAT, CDR2 FQNNGV. The CDR3 consists of 12 residues.